The TCR beta chain described here comes from a study of cytomegalovirus exposure and HLA in healthy donors (TCRdb year 2017). For the study in its entirety: In an earlier analysis of under 750 of the donors, under 300 Gb of sequence data and 117 million unique TCR beta sequences from about 190 million T cells were reported. Approximately 300 gigabases of sequencing data and approximately 91 million unique TCR sequences made up an early release that covered fewer than 650 HLA-typed donors. Among the roughly 390 genotyped donors, around 79% belonged to the genetic ancestry cluster associated with self-reported Caucasian donors. The study aimed to test whether signatures of past pathogen exposure could be identified by cataloging public T cell receptors. Using immunosequencing, the study profiled T cell repertoires from 666 subjects and related those repertoires to cytomegalovirus serostatus. A separate validation cohort of 100 to 150 different subjects was used in addition to the 666-subject first cohort. The study combined high-throughput TCR immunosequencing, statistical association of individual TCRs with disease status, and machine learning to predict cytomegalovirus infection status. In a later analysis, previously published TCR beta repertoires from 550 to 750 donors were re-analyzed and high-resolution HLA genotyping was added so that TCR occurrence patterns could be studied. In the later analysis, no new phenotypic data were used to find candidate immune exposures; instead, reliance was placed on TCR beta sequences and their occurrence across donors. An earlier analysis of some 500 of the donors used high-throughput TCR beta sequencing to judge whether each TCR beta V gene segment behaved as functional or pseudogenic. Donor age, sex, ethnicity and CMV serostatus were compiled alongside the repertoire data. Genome-wide SNP genotypes for about three fifths of the roughly 670 donors were used in a later genetic analysis, which treated that subset as a discovery cohort. All discovery cohort repertoires had been generated on a single sequencing platform. Both class I and class II loci were covered by HLA typing, at four-digit resolution. The number of typed donors differed by locus: about 620-640 for A, B, C, DRB1 and DQB1; approximately 520 for DQA1; roughly 600 for DPA1; and some 470 for DPB1. Roughly five DR-DQ haplotypes were treated as single units for association and clustering because of strong linkage in the cohort. Among under 450 genotyped donors of the cohort, an average of around 240,000 unique TCR beta nucleotide sequences were sequenced per donor, roughly 20% of them non-productive.

The library was obtained by the immunoSEQ multiplex PCR assay. For the multiplex PCR, a mixture combining 60 forward primers for TCR Vbeta segments and 13 reverse primers for TCR Jbeta segments was used. Amplification of the CDR3 region of rearranged TCR beta genes was performed with a multiplex PCR assay on genomic DNA. The amplified TCR beta libraries were sequenced on the Illumina HiSeq System as 87-base-pair reads. As for the original processing: Across the 500 to 850 repertoires, a later analysis counted about 81 million unique TCR beta chains, approximately 10 million of which were shared by at least two donors. A nearest-neighbor algorithm error-corrected the raw reads and collapsed the reads into unique sequences, merging closely related sequences to remove PCR and sequencing errors. CDR3 sequences were aligned to IMGT reference sequences to assign V, D and J gene segments. For a sequence to be retained, at least a six-nucleotide match to both a V gene segment and a J gene segment was required. A rearrangement counted as productive if the CDR3 had no stop codons and remained in frame with V and J, and every other rearrangement counted as non-productive. CDR3 was defined according to IMGT convention as the region running from the second conserved V-encoded cysteine to the conserved J-encoded phenylalanine. Sequences without an unambiguous match to a single V gene segment were excluded from the earlier analysis of approximately 560 of the donors. In an earlier analysis of approximately 500 of the donors, a V segment was called functional when productive rearrangements were above 56.7%, and segregating when the standard deviation between donors exceeded 5%. A statistical classification framework was developed to diagnose cytomegalovirus status using the catalog of TCR beta chain sequences. In a later analysis, V and J genes were assigned by comparing TCR nucleotide sequences against IMGT/GENE-DB human TR gene sequences. The TCRdist pipeline was used in a later analysis to assign CDR3 sequences and most-parsimonious VDJ recombination scenarios. A later analysis defined each TCR beta chain by its CDR3 amino acid sequence plus V-gene family, and excluded reads lacking a unique V-gene family. In a later analysis, approximately 590 highly shared, low-generation-probability nucleotide sequences were removed to address suspected cross-contamination and a sequencing artifact. A later analysis calculated a clonal expansion index for each public chain from normalized within-repertoire ranks of inferred template counts. In a later analysis, generation probabilities were computed using a VDJ recombination model fitted to out-of-frame rearrangements, and the results were checked against IGoR. In a later analysis, hypergeometric tests were used to score TCR-TCR, TCR-HLA and TCR-CMV co-occurrence, with a repertoire-size bias correction applied to TCR pairs. A later analysis estimated false discovery rates by permuting HLA or CMV assignments 20 times. In a later analysis, co-occurring TCRs were grouped using DBSCAN, with TCRdist sequence similarity added in when clustering inside HLA-allele-positive subsets. For co-occurrence clustering, repertoires with fewer than 30,000 or more than 120,000 public chains were excluded, along with roughly 5 repertoires with anomalous nucleotide sharing. This immuneACCESS table, as held by TCRdb, lists in-frame sequences with V and J called but not all clones. Of the missing ones, under half trace to an unresolved V gene in checked studies; the others have no known cause. V, J and clone size derive from that table, while D and trimming were established from the DNA sequence. This sample holds some 94,000 clones; around 70% were observed only once. The ten largest clonotypes hold approximately 2.9% of the sample.

Points the paper makes about the study in general: The classifier was reported to diagnose cytomegalovirus status with high specificity and sensitivity in both the original cohort and the validation cohort. Compared with equally common non-associated chains, HLA-associated TCR beta chains in a later analysis were more clonally expanded and had lower generation probabilities. The authors suggested that the approach could potentially be generalized to other disease states and immunological phenotypes. Because HLA typing was unavailable for some donors at each locus, only the typed subset was used in association tests. Because counts were too low, approximately 15 rarely observed V segments, including chromosome 9 orphons, were excluded from the earlier analysis of roughly 580 of the donors. Presence/absence analyses assumed roughly uniform sequencing depth across donors, an assumption that may not hold. In a later genetic analysis, fewer N-insertions in productive TCRs were reported among donors in an Asian-associated ancestry cluster than the approximately 710-donor mean. The cohort was sequenced for TCR beta chains only, and without alpha or paired-chain data the features that could be detected were limited. V-gene and J-gene trimming of TCR beta chains was associated with a missense DCLRE1C variant in a later genetic analysis, and the association was replicated in an independent cohort. Assigning TCR associations to individual alleles was difficult when HLA alleles, especially DR and DQ, strongly co-occurred. In an earlier analysis of under 600 of the donors, most TCR beta V segments were observed in productive rearrangements about 90% or about 30% of the time, broadly matching IMGT annotations. In a later analysis, several top co-occurrence clusters were reported to appear linked to parvovirus B19, influenza, CMV and Epstein-Barr virus. For the cohort, immune exposure information was limited to CMV serostatus. Specific HLA alleles were associated with 16,951 TCR beta sequences at a false discovery rate of 0.05 in a later analysis. Correlated functional status among segregating V segments might reflect linkage disequilibrium, but an unknown experimental factor could not be ruled out. In vitro tests confirmed that a few of the cytomegalovirus-associated TCR beta chains recognize cytomegalovirus antigens. According to a later analysis, most CMV-associated TCR beta chains appeared to be HLA-restricted, and the HLA associations seemed to be driven largely by CMV exposure. A total of 164 TCR beta chains were listed by the study as associated with cytomegalovirus. The sequencing pipeline was judged likely to have produced a cluster of highly shared sequence variants as a technical artifact. Most TCR sequences were observed very rarely across donors, whereas some public TCRs were present in many individuals. Some IMGT-functional V segments, including TRBV6-2 and TRBV6-3, could not be told apart with the 87-base-pair reads, so those segments were excluded. In a later analysis, TCR association rates were found to vary across HLA loci, with the most associated TCRs seen for DRB1 alleles and the fewest for HLA-C alleles. A further reported finding was that TCR beta sequences accurately predicted the HLA-A and HLA-B alleles for most subjects in the first cohort.

With respect to this clone: Its specific antigen is unknown. Per-base quality was not reported, and no clone a single base away is much larger than it.

In total, approximately 690 healthy bone marrow donors made up the cohort. At the time of sampling, every cohort member was nominally healthy, though immune exposures that went unrecorded were likely present. The donor was CMV seronegative and was included in the group of hundreds of seronegative cohort members. A peripheral blood sample was provided by each donor, and peripheral blood mononuclear cells were used for TCR beta sequencing. Genomic DNA was extracted from the blood cell samples with the Qiagen DNeasy Blood Extraction Kit. From cysteine to phenylalanine, the CDR3 is 13 amino acids long. The DNA shown is the 39-base CDR3, in frame from base 1. CDR1 and CDR2, looked up from the germline V gene, are MNHEY and SVGAGI. At the junction V is shortened by 6 bases and J by 4 bases, with 12 bases in between.

The TCR comes from a man in his fifties in good health and CMV-seronegative. The chain couples TRBV6-5 to TRBJ1-2; the D gene is unclear. Sequencing was performed on PBMCs. The CDR3 here reads CASRAGSLYGYTF. At the DNA level, the sequence is TGTGCCAGCAGGGCCGGGAGCCTCTATGGCTACACCTTC.